Listed below are T cell receptor beta chains from one sample, sequenced in a study of type 1 regulatory T cells. No cognate antigen is known for these TCRs. TCRdb re-called the reads through MiXCR, storing one row per CDR3 protein. Among about 24,000 distinct CDR3 sequences listed, 55% to 75% were seen once. The source material was cultured T cells, either the whole culture or a sorted T cell fraction (not recorded which). These receptor sequences come from a human donor in good health. Both conserved end residues are part of each CDR3. The order of the fields is J gene, clone size, V gene, D gene, CDR3 DNA, CDR3 protein. D genes are given only for firm matches. Rows may omit the clone size; those that give it use once, few, many or a size class.

J: TRBJ1-3
size: .
V: TRBV5-1
D: .
DNA: TGCGCCAGCAGCTTGGGGACAGAGAAAGGAAACACCATATATTTT
CDR3: CASSLGTEKGNTIYF

J: TRBJ2-7
size: .
V: TRBV2
D: .
DNA: TGTGCCAGCAGTTCAGGATGGGGAGAGCAGTACTTC
CDR3: CASSSGWGEQYF

J: TRBJ1-1
size: .
V: TRBV19
D: .
DNA: TGTGCCAGTGAAGGGGCCCCGAACACTGAAGCTTTCTTT
CDR3: CASEGAPNTEAFF

J: TRBJ1-1
size: .
V: TRBV25-1
D: .
DNA: TGTGCCAGCATCGGCTTGTCTGAAGCTTTCTTT
CDR3: CASIGLSEAFF

J: TRBJ2-5
size: .
V: TRBV18
D: .
DNA: TGTGCCAGCTCACCAGGAGTTCCAGAGACCCAGTACTTC
CDR3: CASSPGVPETQYF

J: TRBJ2-3
size: .
V: TRBV7-9
D: .
DNA: TGTGCCAGCAGCCCCGGGGTAGTCTTCACAGATACGCAGTATTTT
CDR3: CASSPGVVFTDTQYF

J: TRBJ2-2
size: .
V: TRBV6-1
D: .
DNA: TGTGCCAGCAGTGCAACTCTCGGAACCGGGGAGCTGTTTTTT
CDR3: CASSATLGTGELFF

J: TRBJ2-1
size: .
V: TRBV4-1
D: .
DNA: TGCGCCAGCAGCCAAGATCAAACGGTGGTCCGCAGGGGTTCAGATGAGCAGTTCTTC
CDR3: CASSQDQTVVRRGSDEQFF

J: TRBJ1-1
size: .
V: TRBV11-3
D: .
DNA: TGTGCCAGCAGCTCCCAGTCGTTCGCTGAAGCTTTCTTT
CDR3: CASSSQSFAEAFF

J: TRBJ2-5
size: .
V: TRBV29-1
D: .
DNA: TGCAGCGTGGGGTCCGTCCAGGAGACCCAGTACTTC
CDR3: CSVGSVQETQYF

J: TRBJ1-1
size: .
V: TRBV20-1
D: .
DNA: TGCAGTGCTAAGCAGCCGATGAACACTGAAGCTTTCTTT
CDR3: CSAKQPMNTEAFF

J: TRBJ1-6
size: .
V: TRBV20-1
D: .
DNA: TGCAGTGCTAGAGTTCCGGGCTCAAGTTCACCCCTCCACTTT
CDR3: CSARVPGSSSPLHF

J: TRBJ2-7
size: .
V: TRBV6-6
D: .
DNA: TGTGCCAGCAGCCCTCAGGGGAGCTACTCCTACGAGCAGTACTTC
CDR3: CASSPQGSYSYEQYF

J: TRBJ2-2
size: .
V: TRBV7-2
D: TRBD1
DNA: TGTGCCAGCCGCCGACAGGGTTCCGCCGGGGAGCTGTTTTTT
CDR3: CASRRQGSAGELFF

J: TRBJ2-2
size: few
V: TRBV5-1
D: .
DNA: TGCGCCAGCAGCCCCCTGGGACGGGGGCGCGACACCGGGGAGCTGTTTTTT
CDR3: CASSPLGRGRDTGELFF

J: TRBJ1-1
size: .
V: TRBV18
D: TRBD1
DNA: TGTGCCAGCTCACAAGGACAGGGTATCACTGAAGCTTTCTTT
CDR3: CASSQGQGITEAFF

J: TRBJ2-3
size: .
V: TRBV7-8
D: .
DNA: TGTGCCAGCAGCGGGCCACAGCGGACCACCGATACGCAGTATTTT
CDR3: CASSGPQRTTDTQYF

J: TRBJ2-1
size: few
V: TRBV11-2
D: TRBD2
DNA: TGTGCCAGCAGCTTAGGCCCTTCACCCGGGACTAGCGGGTCGAATGAGCAGTTCTTC
CDR3: CASSLGPSPGTSGSNEQFF

J: TRBJ2-1
size: .
V: TRBV7-2
D: TRBD1
DNA: TGTGCCAGCAGCCCGGGACAGGGCATGGCTGATGAGCAGTTCTTC
CDR3: CASSPGQGMADEQFF

J: TRBJ2-3
size: .
V: TRBV7-2
D: TRBD2
DNA: TGTGCCAGCAGCTTAAGCGGGGGGGCGACAGATACGCAGTATTTT
CDR3: CASSLSGGATDTQYF

J: TRBJ2-1
size: .
V: TRBV7-2
D: .
DNA: TGTGCCAGCAGCTTAGCGTTGTACAATGAGCAGTTCTTC
CDR3: CASSLALYNEQFF